This T cell receptor beta chain is from a study of control samples from healthy donors and cancer patients. The assay was immunoSEQ multiplex PCR, and TCRdb's table has in-frame clones only and misses some. Of 250,000 to 300,000 clones in the sample, approximately 80% are singletons; the top ten hold 13%. The CDR3 contains 13 residues. Trimming cost V 3 bases and J 4 bases, with 8 bases left between them. Germline V gene lookup returns CDR1 SEHNR and CDR2 FQNEAQ (reference sequence). This chain links TRBV7-9 with TRBJ2-3; perhaps TRBD2 as D (6 bases). The TCR was taken from a woman between 55 and 75 years old with lung cancer. Material: PBMCs. CDR3 sequence (DNA): TGTGCCAGCAGCTTCGGAGGGGCAGATACGCAGTATTTT. This translates into CASSFGGADTQYF.